The 9 T cell receptor beta chains below come from one sample, sequenced in a study of technical replicates of blood from several donors. Sequencing used immunoSEQ multiplex PCR; TCRdb keeps in-frame clones, though not all of them. The table records under 45,000 clones, approximately 96% of them present only once. Sequencing was done on a sample of T cells isolated from PBMCs. The receptors were gathered from a human donor in good health.

The V and J genes are TRBV28 and TRBJ2-7; TRBD2 aligns across 8 bases. Germline V gene lookup returns CDR1 MDHEN and CDR2 SYDVKM. V shed 6 bases, J shed 2 bases, and the junction held 12 bases outside the gene matches. The length of the CDR3 is 16 residues. CDR3 DNA: TGTGCCAGCAGCCCTTTTGGTGAGCGGGGGACCTACGAGCAGTACTTC. Its protein is CASSPFGERGTYEQYF.

This clone was observed a single time. The rearrangement links TRBV30 to TRBJ2-3; no clear D gene. The CDR3 loop spans 12 amino acids. With 4 bases removed from V and 4 bases from J, the gap between germline ends came to 9 bases. Germline CDR1 is GTSNPN and CDR2 is SVGIG (reference sequence). CDR3 sequence (DNA): TGTGCCTGGACAGGTTCCCCAGATACGCAGTATTTT. The encoded protein is CAWTGSPDTQYF.

The rearrangement uses TRBV15 and TRBJ2-5; 7 positions agree with TRBD1. V was clipped by 10 bases and J by 5 bases; unmatched bases: 13. From germline, CDR1 is LNHNV and CDR2 YYDKDF (reference sequence). This CDR3 region has 14 residues. The CDR3: CAIRRAGGGETQYF. The DNA for the CDR3 is TGTGCCATACGACGGGCAGGGGGTGGCGAGACCCAGTACTTC.

The sample holds a few counts of this clone. The chain uses TRBV7-9 and TRBJ2-2; 9 bases fit TRBD1. The germline V gene has CDR1 SEHNR and CDR2 FQNEAQ (reference sequence). V lost 11 bases, J lost 4 bases, and 5 bases stayed unmatched. The CDR3 is 13 residues long. In nucleotides, the CDR3 is TGTGCCTCTCAGACAGGGGGCACCGGGGAGCTGTTTTTT. Amino acids: CASQTGGTGELFF.

Only one count was recorded for this clone. The genes are TRBV6-1 and TRBJ2-5, with D tentatively TRBD1 (5 bases). Trimming took 1 base from V and 5 from J, leaving 23 bases between them. CDR1 is MNHNS and CDR2 is SASEGT in the germline V gene. This CDR3 has 18 amino acids. The DNA for the CDR3 is TGTGCCAGCAGTGAAGATGGGGCTCCGGCAGGGCGGCGGGAGACCCAGTACTTC. This codes for CASSEDGAPAGRRETQYF.

The CDR3 DNA reads TGTGCCAGCAGCGTTTCAGGAGGGACTCCCACGCTCACAGATACGCAGTATTTT. It translates to CASSVSGGTPTLTDTQYF. The rearrangement uses TRBV9 and TRBJ2-3; D is possibly TRBD2 (6 bases). V dropped 2 bases and J dropped 2 bases, with 21 bases sitting between them. This CDR3 is 18 amino acids long. Germline CDR1 SGDLS, CDR2 YYNGEE.

The genes are TRBV7-2 and TRBJ2-7; possible D gene TRBD2, 5 bases. From germline, CDR1 is SGHTA and CDR2 FQGNSA. Deletions cut 5 bases from V and 2 bases from J, with 16 bases between. The CDR3 has 15 residues. CDR3 sequence: CASSPPWTVAYEQYF. CDR3 bases: TGTGCCAGCAGCCCCCCCTGGACTGTTGCCTACGAGCAGTACTTC.

This chain links TRBV5-4 with TRBJ2-1, with TRBD2 matching 7 bases. CDR1 is SGHNT and CDR2 is YYREEE in the germline V gene (reference sequence). Trimming took 7 bases from V and 0 from J; bases not matched to a gene: 7. This CDR3 spans 15 amino acids. CDR3 DNA sequence: TGTGCCAGCGGGAGGGCGGCGAGCTCCTACAATGAGCAGTTCTTC. Its protein product is CASGRAASSYNEQFF. Complete variable domain (other parts from reference TRBV5-4 and TRBJ2-1): ETGVTQSPTHLIKTRGQQVTLRCSSQSGHNTVSWYQQALGQGPQFIFQYYREEENGRGNFPPRFSGLQFPNYSSELNVNALELDDSALYLCASGRAASSYNEQFFGPGTRLTVL.

This clone turned up a few times. This rearrangement joins TRBV9 to TRBJ1-2, with 9 bases fitting TRBD1. The trim removed 4 bases at V and 8 bases at J, leaving 15 bases unmatched. The CDR3 runs 16 residues. Germline V gives CDR1 SGDLS, CDR2 YYNGEE. Here the CDR3 DNA reads TGTGCCAGCAGCCGGTCGCTTCTTACAGGGGGCGACGGCTACACCTTC. Protein sequence: CASSRSLLTGGDGYTF.